A selection of T cell receptor beta chains follows, all from one sample in a study. A single record per CDR3 protein comes from TCRdb applying MiXCR to the 5' RACE reads. The sample has 35,000 to 50,000 distinct CDR3 sequences, around 23% seen once. The sequenced material came from Tregs sorted from a lymph node. The source is a female donor with breast cancer. CDR3s include the opening cysteine and the closing phenylalanine or tryptophan. A D gene is named only where the DNA matches it firmly.

v_gene	j_gene	d_gene	CDR3aa
TRBV5-1	TRBJ2-2	.	CASSKDPPSPDTGELFF
TRBV3-1	TRBJ2-7	.	CASSPRQRRYEQYF
TRBV4-3	TRBJ2-7	TRBD2	CASSQQTGLAVSYEQYF
TRBV6-5	TRBJ1-2	TRBD1	CASGAGGAADYGYTF
TRBV20-1	TRBJ2-1	TRBD1	CSARGRTGISYNEQFF
TRBV13	TRBJ2-5	.	CASSQGQPGETQYF
TRBV20-1	TRBJ2-1	TRBD2	CSVRSLAGVYEQFF
TRBV29-1	TRBJ2-1	.	CSAHRQVANEQFF
TRBV6-1	TRBJ2-7	TRBD2	CASSEAGYSGSYEQYF
TRBV7-9	TRBJ2-4	TRBD2	CASSTWTSGRAGNIQYF
TRBV4-2	TRBJ1-1	.	CASSQELTVIRGNTEAFF
TRBV5-6	TRBJ2-7	.	CASSGVPSYEQYF
TRBV24-1	TRBJ2-3	.	CATSDSTDTQYF
TRBV7-6	TRBJ1-3	.	CASSVGTTIYF
TRBV27	TRBJ2-7	TRBD1	CASSLDRGRYEQYF
TRBV6-1	TRBJ2-1	TRBD1	CASRVTGGGFNEQFF
TRBV10-3	TRBJ2-5	.	CAISESNIETQYF
TRBV5-6	TRBJ2-6	TRBD1	CASSVGTASGANVLTF
TRBV9	TRBJ1-5	TRBD1	CASSEGQAVGQPQHF
TRBV15	TRBJ2-3	TRBD1	CATSSRDRTDTQYF
TRBV28	TRBJ2-7	TRBD2	CAGTPTSGYSYGQYF
TRBV5-1	TRBJ2-2	.	CASSLRPGIVTGELFF
TRBV6-1	TRBJ1-1	.	CASSDTRNTEAFF
TRBV5-6	TRBJ1-2	.	CASSLLAGYTF
TRBV4-1	TRBJ2-3	TRBD2	CASSQTSGRTDTQYF
TRBV7-2	TRBJ2-5	.	CASSPGGQETQYF
TRBV28	TRBJ2-5	TRBD2	CASSLTGGREIQYF
TRBV9	TRBJ2-5	TRBD1	CASSEGRTGYRETQYF
TRBV2	TRBJ1-1	TRBD1	CASRNRGNPEAFF
TRBV21-1	TRBJ1-1	.	CASSKSREVSDTEAFF